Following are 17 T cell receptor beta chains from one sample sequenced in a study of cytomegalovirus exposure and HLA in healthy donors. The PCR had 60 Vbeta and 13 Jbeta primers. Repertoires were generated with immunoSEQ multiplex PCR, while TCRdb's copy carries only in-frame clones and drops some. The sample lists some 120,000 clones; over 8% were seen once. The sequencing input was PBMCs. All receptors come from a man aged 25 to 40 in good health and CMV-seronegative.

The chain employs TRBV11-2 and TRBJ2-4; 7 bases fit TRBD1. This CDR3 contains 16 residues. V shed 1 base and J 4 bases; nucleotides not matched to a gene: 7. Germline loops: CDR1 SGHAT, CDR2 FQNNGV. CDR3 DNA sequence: TGTGCCAGCAGCTTAGTTATGGGGACAGATAAAAACATTCAGTACTTC. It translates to CASSLVMGTDKNIQYF.

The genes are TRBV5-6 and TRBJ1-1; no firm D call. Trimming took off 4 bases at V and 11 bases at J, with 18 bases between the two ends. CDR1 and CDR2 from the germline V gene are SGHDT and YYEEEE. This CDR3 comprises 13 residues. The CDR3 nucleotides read TGTGCCAGCAGCCTCCCCGGGCAGGCGGGGGCTTTCTTT. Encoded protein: CASSLPGQAGAFF.

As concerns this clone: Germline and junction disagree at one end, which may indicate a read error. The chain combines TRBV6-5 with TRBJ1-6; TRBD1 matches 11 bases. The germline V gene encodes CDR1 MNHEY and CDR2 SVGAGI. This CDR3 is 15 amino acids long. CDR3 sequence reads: CASSYRTGGNSPPHF. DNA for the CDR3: TGTGCCAGCAGTTACCGGACAGGGGGCAATTCACCCCCCCACTTT.

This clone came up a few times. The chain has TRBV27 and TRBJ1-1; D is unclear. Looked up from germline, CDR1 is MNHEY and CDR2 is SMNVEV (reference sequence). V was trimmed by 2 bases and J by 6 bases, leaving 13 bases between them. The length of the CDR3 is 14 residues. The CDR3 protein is CASSLTISFPEAFF. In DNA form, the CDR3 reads TGTGCCAGCAGTTTAACTATTTCTTTTCCTGAAGCTTTCTTT.

CDR3 sequence: CASSPGGANTEAFF. In DNA, the CDR3 is TGCGCCAGCAGCCCAGGAGGGGCGAACACTGAAGCTTTCTTT. This chain joins TRBV4-1 and TRBJ1-1; possible D gene TRBD1, 5 bases. This CDR3 has 14 amino acids. V dropped 4 bases and J dropped 1 base, with 10 bases sitting between them. Germline lookup yields CDR1 MGHRA and CDR2 YSYEKL.

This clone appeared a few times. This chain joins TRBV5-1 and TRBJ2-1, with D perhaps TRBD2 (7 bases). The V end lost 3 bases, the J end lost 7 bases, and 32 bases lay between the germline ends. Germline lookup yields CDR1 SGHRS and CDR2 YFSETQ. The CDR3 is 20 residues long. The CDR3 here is CASSSKMRAGTKGRKNEQFF. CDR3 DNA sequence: TGCGCCAGCAGCTCAAAAATGAGAGCGGGGACAAAAGGGAGAAAGAATGAGCAGTTCTTC.

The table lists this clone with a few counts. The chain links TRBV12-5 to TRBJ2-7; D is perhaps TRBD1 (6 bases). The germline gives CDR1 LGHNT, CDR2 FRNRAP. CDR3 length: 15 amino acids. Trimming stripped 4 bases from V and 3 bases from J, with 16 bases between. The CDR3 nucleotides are TGTGCTAGTGGTTCCTCGCGGACAGAGATCTACGAGCAGTACTTC. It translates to CASGSSRTEIYEQYF.

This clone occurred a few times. The chain's CDR3 is CASSSRLAAYTYEQYF. The CDR3 nucleotides are TGTGCCAGCAGCTCCCGACTAGCGGCATATACCTACGAGCAGTACTTC. The rearrangement joins TRBV7-2 to TRBJ2-7, with TRBD2 matching over 9 bases. The CDR3 extends over 16 amino acids. CDR1 and CDR2 (germline): SGHTA, FQGNSA. Germline trimming cut 4 bases from V and 2 bases from J; bases unmatched to any gene: 9.

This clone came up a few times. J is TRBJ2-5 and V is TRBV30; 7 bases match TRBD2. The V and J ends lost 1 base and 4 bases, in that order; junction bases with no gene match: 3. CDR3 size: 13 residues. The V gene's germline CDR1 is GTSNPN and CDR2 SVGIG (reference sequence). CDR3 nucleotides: TGTGCCTGGAGTGGGACTAGTCGAGAGACCCAGTACTTC. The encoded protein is CAWSGTSRETQYF.

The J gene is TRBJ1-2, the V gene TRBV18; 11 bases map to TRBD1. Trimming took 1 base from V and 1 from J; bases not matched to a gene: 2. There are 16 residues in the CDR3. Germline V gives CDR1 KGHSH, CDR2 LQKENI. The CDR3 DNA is TGTGCCAGCTCACCACGTGGGACAGGGGGTAACTATGGCTACACCTTC. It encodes CASSPRGTGGNYGYTF.

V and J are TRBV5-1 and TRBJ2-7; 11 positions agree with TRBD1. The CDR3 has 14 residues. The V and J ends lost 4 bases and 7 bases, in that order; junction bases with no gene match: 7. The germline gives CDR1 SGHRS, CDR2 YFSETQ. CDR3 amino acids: CASSQGTGGGEQYF. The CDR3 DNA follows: TGCGCCAGCAGCCAGGGGACAGGGGGAGGGGAGCAGTACTTC.

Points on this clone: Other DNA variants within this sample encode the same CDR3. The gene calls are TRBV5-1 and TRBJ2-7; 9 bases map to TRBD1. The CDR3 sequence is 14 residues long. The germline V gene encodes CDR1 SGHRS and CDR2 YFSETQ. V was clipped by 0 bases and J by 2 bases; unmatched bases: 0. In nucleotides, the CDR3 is TGCGCCAGCAGCTTGGGACAGGGGGCCTACGAGCAGTACTTC. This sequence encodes CASSLGQGAYEQYF.

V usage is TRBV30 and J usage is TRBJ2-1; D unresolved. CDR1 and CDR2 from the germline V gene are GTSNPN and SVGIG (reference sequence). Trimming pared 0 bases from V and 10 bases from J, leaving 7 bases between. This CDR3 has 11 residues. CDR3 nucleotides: TGTGCCTGGAGTGTATCCGGGGAGCAGTTCTTC. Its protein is CAWSVSGEQFF.

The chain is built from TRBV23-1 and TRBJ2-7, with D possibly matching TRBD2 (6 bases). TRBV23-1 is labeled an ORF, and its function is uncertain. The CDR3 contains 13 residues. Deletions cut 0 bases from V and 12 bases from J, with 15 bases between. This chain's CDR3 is CASSQSVGLAAYF. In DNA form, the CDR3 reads TGCGCCAGCAGTCAATCGGTCGGATTAGCGGCGTACTTC.

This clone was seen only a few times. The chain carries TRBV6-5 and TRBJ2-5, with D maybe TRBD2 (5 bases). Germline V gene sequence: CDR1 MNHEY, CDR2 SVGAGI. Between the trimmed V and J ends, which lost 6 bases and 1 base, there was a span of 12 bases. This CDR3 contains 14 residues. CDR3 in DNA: TGTGCCAGCAGGGACGGTGGAGGCCAAGAGACCCAGTACTTC. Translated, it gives CASRDGGGQETQYF.

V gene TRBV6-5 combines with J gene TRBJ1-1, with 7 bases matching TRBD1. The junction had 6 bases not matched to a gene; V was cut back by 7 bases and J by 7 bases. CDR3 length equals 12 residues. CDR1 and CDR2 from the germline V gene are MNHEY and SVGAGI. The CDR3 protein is CASTRTGDEAFF. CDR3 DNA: TGTGCCAGCACCCGGACAGGCGATGAAGCTTTCTTT.

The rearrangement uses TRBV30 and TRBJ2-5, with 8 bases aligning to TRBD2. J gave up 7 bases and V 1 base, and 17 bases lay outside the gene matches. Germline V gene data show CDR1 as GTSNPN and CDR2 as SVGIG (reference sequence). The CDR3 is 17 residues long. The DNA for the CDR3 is TGTGCCTGGAGTGGTATACGAACTAGCGGAACCCATGGGACCCAGTACTTC. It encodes CAWSGIRTSGTHGTQYF.